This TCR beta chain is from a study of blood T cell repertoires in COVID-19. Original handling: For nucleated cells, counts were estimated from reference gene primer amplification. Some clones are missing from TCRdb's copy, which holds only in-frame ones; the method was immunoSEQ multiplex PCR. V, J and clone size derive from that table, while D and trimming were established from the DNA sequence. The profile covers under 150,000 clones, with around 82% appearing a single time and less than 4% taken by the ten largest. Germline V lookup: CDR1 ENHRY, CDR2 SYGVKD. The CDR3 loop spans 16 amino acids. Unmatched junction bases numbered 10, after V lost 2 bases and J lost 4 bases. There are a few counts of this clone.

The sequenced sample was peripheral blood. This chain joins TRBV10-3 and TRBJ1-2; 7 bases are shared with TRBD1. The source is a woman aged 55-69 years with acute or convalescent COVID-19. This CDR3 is CAISEPRQGRGYGYTF. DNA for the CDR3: TGTGCCATCAGTGAGCCCCGACAGGGAAGGGGCTATGGCTACACCTTC.